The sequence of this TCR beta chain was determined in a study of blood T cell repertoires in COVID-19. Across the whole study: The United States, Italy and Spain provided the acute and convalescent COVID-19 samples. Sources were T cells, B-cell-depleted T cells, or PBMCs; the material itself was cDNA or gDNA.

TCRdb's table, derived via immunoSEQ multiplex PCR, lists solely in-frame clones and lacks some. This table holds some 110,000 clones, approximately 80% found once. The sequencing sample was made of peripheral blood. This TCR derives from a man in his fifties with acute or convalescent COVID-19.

CDR3 sequence: CASSDTAGSYEQYF. The DNA for the CDR3 is TGTGCCAGCTCAGATACAGCAGGCTCCTACGAGCAGTACTTC. The chain combines TRBV18 with TRBJ2-7; D unresolved. CDR3 length equals 14 residues. Deletions cut 5 bases from V and 0 bases from J, with 11 bases between. CDR1 KGHSH and CDR2 LQKENI come from the germline V gene.